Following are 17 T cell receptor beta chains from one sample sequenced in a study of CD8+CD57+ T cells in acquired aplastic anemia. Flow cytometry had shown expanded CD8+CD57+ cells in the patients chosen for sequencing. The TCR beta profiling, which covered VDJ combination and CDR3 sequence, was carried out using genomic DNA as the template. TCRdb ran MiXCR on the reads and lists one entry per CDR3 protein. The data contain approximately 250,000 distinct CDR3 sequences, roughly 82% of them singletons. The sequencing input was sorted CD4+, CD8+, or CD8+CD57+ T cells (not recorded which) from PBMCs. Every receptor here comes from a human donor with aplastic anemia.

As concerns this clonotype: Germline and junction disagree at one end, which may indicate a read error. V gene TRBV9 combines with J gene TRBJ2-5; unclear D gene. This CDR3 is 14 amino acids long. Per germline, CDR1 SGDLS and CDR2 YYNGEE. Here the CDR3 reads CASSVGTARKQPHF. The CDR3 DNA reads TGTGCCAGCAGCGTAGGGACCGCCCGAAAGCAGCCCCACTTC. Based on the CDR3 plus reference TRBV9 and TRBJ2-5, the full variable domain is DSGVTQTPKHLITATGQRVTLRCSPRSGDLSVYWYQQSLDQGLQFLIQYYNGEERAKGNILERFSAQQFPDLHSELNLSSLELGDSALYFCASSVGTARKQPHFGPGTRLLVL.

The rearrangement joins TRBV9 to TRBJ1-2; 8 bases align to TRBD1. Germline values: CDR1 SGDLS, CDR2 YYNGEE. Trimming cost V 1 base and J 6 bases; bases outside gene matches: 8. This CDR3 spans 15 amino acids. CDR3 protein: CASSVFDQGANGYTF. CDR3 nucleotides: TGTGCCAGCAGCGTATTTGATCAGGGGGCAAATGGCTACACCTTC.

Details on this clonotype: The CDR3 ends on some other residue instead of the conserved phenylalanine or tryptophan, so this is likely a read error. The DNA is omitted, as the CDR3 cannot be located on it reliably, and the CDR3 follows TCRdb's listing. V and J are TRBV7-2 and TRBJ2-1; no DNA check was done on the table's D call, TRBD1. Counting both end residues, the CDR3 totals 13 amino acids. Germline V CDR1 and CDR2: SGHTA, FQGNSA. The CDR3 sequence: CASSPEQGKGYGY.

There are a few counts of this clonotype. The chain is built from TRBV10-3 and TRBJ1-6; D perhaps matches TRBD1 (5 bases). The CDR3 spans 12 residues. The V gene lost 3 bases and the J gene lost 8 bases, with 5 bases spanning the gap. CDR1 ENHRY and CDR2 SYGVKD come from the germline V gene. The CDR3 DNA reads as TGTGCCATCAGTGACAGGGATTCACCCCTCCACTTT. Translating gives CAISDRDSPLHF.

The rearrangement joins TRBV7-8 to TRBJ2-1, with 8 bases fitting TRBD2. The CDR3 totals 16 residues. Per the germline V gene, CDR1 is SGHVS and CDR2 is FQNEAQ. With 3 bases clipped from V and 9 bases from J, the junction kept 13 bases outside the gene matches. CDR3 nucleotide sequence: TGTGCCAGCAGCTTTCAAAGGGGCGGGGGGTGCGGTGAGCAGTTCTTC. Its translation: CASSFQRGGGCGEQFF.

The CDR3 here is CASSQGHGQYF. CDR3 in DNA: TGCGCCAGCAGCCAAGGGCATGGGCAGTACTTC. The V call is TRBV4-3, the J call TRBJ2-7; D gene unclear. This CDR3 has 11 amino acids. Between the trimmed V and J ends, which lost 1 base and 9 bases, there was a span of 7 bases. Germline V gives CDR1 LGHNA, CDR2 YSLEER.

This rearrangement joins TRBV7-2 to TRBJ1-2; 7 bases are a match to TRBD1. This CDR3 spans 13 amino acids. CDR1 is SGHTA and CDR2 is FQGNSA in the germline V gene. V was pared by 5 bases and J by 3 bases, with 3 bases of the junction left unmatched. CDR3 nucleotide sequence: TGTGCCAGCAGCGCGGGACAGTACTATGGCTACACCTTC. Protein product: CASSAGQYYGYTF. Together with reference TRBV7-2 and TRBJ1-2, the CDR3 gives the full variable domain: GAGVSQSPSNKVTEKGKDVELRCDPISGHTALYWYRQSLGQGLEFLIYFQGNSAPDKSGLPSDRFSAERTGGSVSTLTIQRTQQEDSAVYLCASSAGQYYGYTFGSGTRLTVV.

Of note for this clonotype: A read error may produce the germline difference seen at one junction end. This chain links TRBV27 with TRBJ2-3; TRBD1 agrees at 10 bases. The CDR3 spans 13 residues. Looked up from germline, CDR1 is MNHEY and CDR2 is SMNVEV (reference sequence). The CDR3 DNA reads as TGTGCCAGCGGACAGGGGGTACCGGGAACTCTGTCCTTC. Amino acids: CASGQGVPGTLSF.

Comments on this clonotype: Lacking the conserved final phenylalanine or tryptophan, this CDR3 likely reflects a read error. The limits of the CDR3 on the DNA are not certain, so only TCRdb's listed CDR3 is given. The CDR3 region is CASVPTEGARDTV. The chain couples TRBV7-9 to TRBJ1-2; TRBD1, as called in the table, went unchecked against the DNA. The CDR3 is 13 amino acids long, termini counted. Germline V gene lookup returns CDR1 SEHNR and CDR2 FQNEAQ (reference sequence).

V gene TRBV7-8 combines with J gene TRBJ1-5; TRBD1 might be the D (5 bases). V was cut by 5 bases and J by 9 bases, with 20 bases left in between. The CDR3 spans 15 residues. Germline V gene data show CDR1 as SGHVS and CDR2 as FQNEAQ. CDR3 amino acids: CASSVGAARDPPQHF. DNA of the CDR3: TGTGCCAGCAGCGTAGGGGCCGCCCGCGATCCGCCCCAGCATTTT.

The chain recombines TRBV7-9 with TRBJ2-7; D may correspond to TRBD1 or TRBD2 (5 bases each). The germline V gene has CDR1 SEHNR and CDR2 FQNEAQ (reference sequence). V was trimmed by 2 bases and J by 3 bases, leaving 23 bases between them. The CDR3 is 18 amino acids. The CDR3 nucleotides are TGTGCCAGCAGCTTACAGGGAGACGGCACAGCCCACGTCTACGAGCAGTACGTC. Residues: CASSLQGDGTAHVYEQYV.

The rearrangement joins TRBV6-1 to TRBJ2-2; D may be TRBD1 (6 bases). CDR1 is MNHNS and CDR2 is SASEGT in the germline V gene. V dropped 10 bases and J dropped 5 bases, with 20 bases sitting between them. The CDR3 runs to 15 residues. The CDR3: CATKDLSGETGELFF. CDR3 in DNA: TGTGCCACCAAGGATTTGTCAGGGGAAACCGGGGAGCTGTTTTTT.

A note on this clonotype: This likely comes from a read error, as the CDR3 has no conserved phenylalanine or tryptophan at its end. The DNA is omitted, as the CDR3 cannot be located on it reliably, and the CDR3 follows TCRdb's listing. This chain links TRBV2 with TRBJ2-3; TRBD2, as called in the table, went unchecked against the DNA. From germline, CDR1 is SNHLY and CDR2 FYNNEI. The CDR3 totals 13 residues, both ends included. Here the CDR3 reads CASRSSGAEPHDL.

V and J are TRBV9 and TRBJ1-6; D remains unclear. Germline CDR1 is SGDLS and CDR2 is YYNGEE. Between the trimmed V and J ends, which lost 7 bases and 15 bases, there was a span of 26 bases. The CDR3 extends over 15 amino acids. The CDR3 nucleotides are TGTGCCAGCGGAGGAGCTGGGTACATTCATTACTTCCTCCACTTT. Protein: CASGGAGYIHYFLHF.

The CDR3 reads CASSVTPSDEQYF. The CDR3 region has the DNA TGTGCCAGCAGCGTGACGCCTTCAGACGAGCAGTACTTC. V is TRBV2 and J is TRBJ2-7; D is unclear. CDR1 and CDR2 (germline): SNHLY, FYNNEI. Trimming stripped 6 bases from V and 5 bases from J, with 14 bases between. The CDR3 extends over 13 amino acids.

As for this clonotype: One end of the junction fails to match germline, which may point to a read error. The CDR3 nucleotides are TGTGCCAGCAGCTTATTGGGAGGTCCAGACAAGAAGGATTTT. Encoded protein: CASSLLGGPDKKDF. The genes are TRBV7-3 and TRBJ2-3, with a possible D match to TRBD2 (6 bases). The CDR3 length is 14 residues. Germline CDR1 is SGHTA and CDR2 is FQGTGA.

The CDR3 sequence: CASSFQRNGGYDEQFF. CDR3 nucleotides: TGTGCCAGCAGCTTTCAAAGAAACGGGGGGTACGATGAGCAGTTCTTC. The chain couples TRBV12-1 to TRBJ2-1; TRBD1, as called in the table, went unchecked against the DNA. TRBV12-1 is recorded as a pseudogene. This CDR3 is 16 amino acids long.